This entry concerns a single TCR beta chain. V was clipped by 0 bases and J by 10 bases, with 13 bases between them. This CDR3 has 13 amino acids. Germline CDR1 and CDR2: SGHNT and YENEEA. This entry belongs to a study of blood T cell repertoires in COVID-19. As originally analysed: Cell counts per sample came from amplifying reference gene primers. Sequenced by immunoSEQ multiplex PCR; TCRdb stores in-frame clones only, minus some. V and J calls and clone size are copied from that table; D and trimming were computed from the DNA. The table shows some 48,000 clones, with more than 85% occurring only once.

Sample: peripheral blood. The V call is TRBV11-3, the J call TRBJ2-7, with a tentative D call TRBD2 (6 bases). This TCR came from a man between 60 and 75 years old with COVID-19, enrolled during active disease. In DNA, the CDR3 is TGTGCCAGCAGCTTAGAGGAGGGGTCGAAACAGTACTTC. It is translated as CASSLEEGSKQYF.